These 31 T cell receptor beta chains were sequenced from one sample in a study of PD-1 blockade in classical Hodgkin lymphoma. This table comes from immunoSEQ multiplex PCR, and its TCRdb copy is limited to in-frame clones, with some not included. The sample records tens of thousands of clones, about 88% being singletons. Autologous stem cell transplantation was followed by relapse in every patient, and brentuximab vedotin exposure varied. Source: peripheral blood mononuclear cells (PBMCs), taken at baseline. These receptors were taken from a human donor with classical Hodgkin lymphoma.

A single count supports this clone. This chain joins TRBV27 and TRBJ2-7; 9 bases fit TRBD2. Germline CDR1 reads MNHEY; CDR2 reads SMNVEV (reference sequence). The CDR3 totals 15 residues. The J segment lost 2 bases and the V segment lost 3 bases, leaving 5 bases of the junction unmatched. CDR3 nucleotide sequence: TGTGCCAGCAGTTTTAGGCGGGAGGGAACCTACGAGCAGTACTTC. Its protein product is CASSFRREGTYEQYF.

This chain connects TRBV2 to TRBJ2-3, with D unresolved. There are 15 residues in the CDR3. Germline CDR1 reads SNHLY; CDR2 reads FYNNEI. Trimming stripped 3 bases from V and 0 bases from J, with 10 bases between. The DNA for the CDR3 is TGTGCCAGCAGTGACTGGACCACCAGCACAGATACGCAGTATTTT. This codes for CASSDWTTSTDTQYF.

This chain joins TRBV2 and TRBJ2-1; a weak D match, TRBD1 (5 bases). With 6 bases removed from V and 0 bases from J, the gap between germline ends came to 6 bases. Germline-derived CDR1 and CDR2 are SNHLY and FYNNEI. This CDR3 contains 13 residues. The CDR3 DNA reads TGTGCCAGCAGACAGGACTCCTACAATGAGCAGTTCTTC. This gives the protein CASRQDSYNEQFF. Full variable domain (remainder filled in from reference TRBV2 and TRBJ2-1): EPEVTQTPSHQVTQMGQEVILRCVPISNHLYFYWYRQILGQKVEFLVSFYNNEISEKSEIFDDQFSVERPDGSNFTLKIRSTKLEDSAMYFCASRQDSYNEQFFGPGTRLTVL.

Concerning this clone: Distinct nucleotide sequences in the sample also encode this CDR3. The chain carries TRBV27 and TRBJ1-4, with 8 bases that match TRBD1. The CDR3 runs 14 residues. Germline V gene sequence: CDR1 MNHEY, CDR2 SMNVEV (reference sequence). With V trimmed by 5 bases and J by 8 bases, 7 bases remained unmatched. DNA of the CDR3: TGTGCCAGCAGTCAGGGGGCAGTCGAGGAAAAACTGTTTTTT. Its protein product is CASSQGAVEEKLFF.

The rearrangement links TRBV7-6 to TRBJ2-3; TRBD2 agrees at 10 bases. CDR3 length equals 16 residues. The junction had 10 bases not matched to a gene; V was cut back by 5 bases and J by 5 bases. In germline, CDR1 is SGHVS, CDR2 FNYEAQ. This CDR3 reads CASSLSGGAVGDTQYF. The CDR3 nucleotides are TGTGCCAGCAGCCTGAGCGGGGGGGCCGTTGGAGATACGCAGTATTTT.

The chain has TRBV7-8 and TRBJ1-5; possibly TRBD1 for D (6 bases). V was clipped by 2 bases and J by 5 bases, with 10 bases between them. Germline V CDR1 and CDR2: SGHVS, FQNEAQ. The CDR3 has 14 residues. This CDR3 reads CASSLPGGYQPQHF. The CDR3 coding sequence is TGTGCCAGCAGCTTACCGGGGGGCTATCAGCCCCAGCATTTT.

This clone was found a few times. The chain joins TRBV7-9 to TRBJ1-2; TRBD1 might be the D (6 bases). CDR1 and CDR2 from the germline V gene are SEHNR and FQNEAQ (reference sequence). V shed 5 bases and J shed 7 bases, with 8 bases lying between them. The CDR3 totals 11 residues. CDR3 sequence reads: CASSIQGGYTF. CDR3 bases: TGTGCCAGCAGCATACAGGGTGGCTACACCTTC.

In this sample, this clone turned up a few times. J is TRBJ1-1 and V is TRBV6-6; D possibly corresponds to TRBD1 (6 bases). The CDR3 extends over 16 amino acids. From germline, CDR1 is MNHNY and CDR2 SVGAGI (reference sequence). V shed 0 bases and J shed 2 bases, with 13 bases lying between them. CDR3: CASSYSRDTGNTEAFF. The CDR3 DNA reads as TGTGCCAGCAGTTACTCCCGGGACACGGGAAACACTGAAGCTTTCTTT.

The CDR3 is CASSIAHRGNEQYF. The CDR3, as DNA: TGTGCCAGTAGTATAGCTCACAGGGGGAACGAGCAGTACTTC. The V call is TRBV19, the J call TRBJ2-7; 8 bases are shared with TRBD1. With V trimmed by 1 base and J by 5 bases, 4 bases remained unmatched. The CDR3 has 14 residues. Germline V gives CDR1 LNHDA, CDR2 SQIVND (reference sequence).

The chain employs TRBV7-6 and TRBJ2-5; TRBD2 matches at 8 bases. The CDR3 consists of 16 residues. J lost 5 bases, V lost 2 bases, and 10 bases had no gene match. Germline CDR1 SGHVS, CDR2 FNYEAQ. This chain's CDR3 is CASSLLGLAGGETQYF. CDR3 nucleotides: TGTGCCAGCAGCTTACTGGGTCTAGCGGGCGGGGAGACCCAGTACTTC.

This sequence joins TRBV15 and TRBJ2-7; the match to TRBD2 covers 13 bases. The junction had 9 bases not matched to a gene; V was cut back by 1 base and J by 6 bases. The CDR3 runs 17 residues. The V gene's germline CDR1 is LNHNV and CDR2 YYDKDF (reference sequence). DNA of the CDR3: TGTGCCACCAGCAGAGCACCGGGACTAGCGGGACTGCTCGAGCAGTACTTC. Amino acid sequence: CATSRAPGLAGLLEQYF.

The genes are TRBV6-5 and TRBJ2-7; D remains ambiguous. The CDR3 is 11 residues long. The V end lost 4 bases, the J end lost 4 bases, and 5 bases lay between the germline ends. CDR1 MNHEY and CDR2 SVGAGI come from the germline V gene. In DNA, the CDR3 is TGTGCCAGCAGTTGGGGTTACGAGCAGTACTTC. This translates into CASSWGYEQYF.

The genes are TRBV7-9 and TRBJ2-7; 9 bases line up with TRBD2. The CDR3 loop spans 15 amino acids. V shed 1 base, J shed 3 bases, and the junction held 4 bases outside the gene matches. Germline lookup yields CDR1 SEHNR and CDR2 FQNEAQ (reference sequence). The DNA of the CDR3 is TGTGCCAGCAGCTTAGGCGCGACTAGCGGCTACGAGCAGTACTTC. This encodes CASSLGATSGYEQYF.

This chain joins TRBV7-2 and TRBJ2-5; a possible D gene is TRBD2 (5 bases). The CDR3 is 14 amino acids. CDR1 SGHTA and CDR2 FQGNSA come from the germline V gene. V lost 3 bases, J lost 5 bases, and 13 bases lay in between. This CDR3 reads CASSLMDSRETQYF. The CDR3 coding sequence is TGTGCCAGCAGCTTGATGGACTCCAGGGAGACCCAGTACTTC.

On this clone: The conserved final phenylalanine or tryptophan is absent from the CDR3, which likely points to a read error. Because the CDR3's place on the DNA is in doubt, the DNA is left out and the CDR3 is given as listed by TCRdb. The chain's CDR3 is CASSFDFSGTGSLTL. J is TRBJ1-2 and V is TRBV7-9; TRBD1, the D gene given by the table, was not confirmed from the DNA. The CDR3 numbers 15 amino acids, ends counted. In germline, CDR1 is SEHNR, CDR2 FQNEAQ (reference sequence).

V and J are TRBV27 and TRBJ1-2; TRBD1 aligns across 10 bases. Losses at the gene ends were 5 bases for V and 3 bases for J; bases not matched to a gene: 15. CDR1 and CDR2 (germline): MNHEY, SMNVEV (reference sequence). CDR3 size: 18 residues. CDR3 sequence: CASSPSTGGTKPYYGYTF. In DNA, the CDR3 is TGTGCCAGCAGTCCCTCGACAGGGGGCACGAAACCTTACTATGGCTACACCTTC.

The V gene is TRBV7-9, the J gene TRBJ2-1; 8 bases are shared with TRBD2. The CDR3 has 16 amino acids. With V trimmed by 2 bases and J by 8 bases, 11 bases remained unmatched. CDR1 and CDR2 (germline): SEHNR, FQNEAQ (reference sequence). The CDR3 DNA reads as TGTGCCAGCAGCTTACTGACGGGGGGGCAAGACGATGAGCAGTTCTTC. This gives the protein CASSLLTGGQDDEQFF.

This clone was recorded a few times. The V gene is TRBV27, the J gene TRBJ2-2; 9 bases are a match to TRBD2. V lost 3 bases and J lost 5; bases outside the gene matches: 7. Germline V gene lookup returns CDR1 MNHEY and CDR2 SMNVEV (reference sequence). CDR3 size: 16 residues. DNA for the CDR3: TGTGCCAGCAGTTTCTTAGCGGGAGACGATACCGGGGAGCTGTTTTTT. It specifies CASSFLAGDDTGELFF.

The chain couples TRBV7-2 to TRBJ1-6, with D unclear. CDR1 is SGHTA, CDR2 FQGNSA, per germline. The CDR3 consists of 13 residues. V gave up 6 bases and J gave up 4 bases, with 7 bases separating them. CDR3 bases: TGTGCCAGCAGGTCCGATTATAATTCACCCCTCCACTTT. Protein sequence: CASRSDYNSPLHF.

The rearrangement uses TRBV5-4 and TRBJ2-3; the D call may be TRBD1 or TRBD2 (5 bases each). Trimming cost V 2 bases and J 0 bases, with 7 bases left between them. Per germline, CDR1 SGHNT and CDR2 YYREEE (reference sequence). The CDR3 runs 14 residues. CDR3 nucleotide sequence: TGTGCCAGCAGCTTCTGGGGGAGCACAGATACGCAGTATTTT. It encodes CASSFWGSTDTQYF.

The rearrangement joins TRBV6-1 to TRBJ2-1; 9 nucleotides align to TRBD2. Germline V lookup: CDR1 MNHNS, CDR2 SASEGT. The CDR3 covers 15 residues. Trimming took 6 bases from V and 4 from J; bases not matched to a gene: 7. In DNA form, the CDR3 reads TGTGCCAGCAGGGACTCCGCGGGGGGGTACAATGAGCAGTTCTTC. This translates into CASRDSAGGYNEQFF.

The V and J genes are TRBV19 and TRBJ2-7; 11 nucleotides match TRBD2. Trimming at V came to 7 bases and at J to 2 bases, leaving 4 bases not matched to a gene. CDR3 size: 14 residues. The germline gives CDR1 LNHDA, CDR2 SQIVND (reference sequence). For the CDR3, the DNA is TGTGCCAGTAATGTAGCGGGAGGGCCCTACGAGCAGTACTTC. Its protein is CASNVAGGPYEQYF.

J is TRBJ2-1 and V is TRBV4-1; 7 bases agree with TRBD2. CDR3 size: 11 residues. After removal of 7 bases from V and 10 bases from J, the junction contained 4 bases not matched to a gene. From germline, CDR1 is MGHRA and CDR2 YSYEKL. DNA for the CDR3: TGCGCCAGCACCTCGGGGGGAGAGCAGTTCTTC. Translation gives CASTSGGEQFF.

This rearrangement joins TRBV10-3 to TRBJ1-1, with unresolved D. Trimming removed 2 bases from V and 1 base from J, with 8 bases in between. CDR1 ENHRY and CDR2 SYGVKD come from the germline V gene. CDR3 size: 14 residues. The CDR3 loop is CAISERAENTEAFF. Written as DNA, the CDR3 is TGTGCCATCAGTGAGAGGGCGGAGAACACTGAAGCTTTCTTT.

In its sample, this clone was seen once. V usage is TRBV5-5 and J usage is TRBJ2-7; 7 nucleotides align to TRBD1. This CDR3 has 14 amino acids. The germline V gene has CDR1 SGHKS and CDR2 YYEKEE (reference sequence). V was pared by 0 bases and J by 7 bases, with 7 bases of the junction left unmatched. The chain's CDR3 is CASSLVGRGLEQYF. The CDR3 coding sequence is TGTGCCAGCAGCTTGGTGGGTAGGGGGCTTGAGCAGTACTTC.

The rearrangement uses TRBV10-2 and TRBJ2-7; possible D gene TRBD2, 6 bases. The CDR3 totals 12 residues. CDR1 is WSHSY, CDR2 SAAADI, per germline. Trimming removed 5 bases at V and 6 bases at J, with 11 bases between. The CDR3 DNA reads as TGCGCCAGCAGTTTGGGAGGAACCGAGCAGTACTTC. Protein sequence: CASSLGGTEQYF.

The V call is TRBV28, the J call TRBJ2-7; D unclear. Trimming removed 3 bases at V and 2 bases at J, with 11 bases between. This CDR3 has 14 residues. Looked up from germline, CDR1 is MDHEN and CDR2 is SYDVKM. The CDR3 protein is CASSFLAPPYEQYF. The CDR3 DNA is TGTGCCAGCAGTTTTTTAGCCCCGCCCTACGAGCAGTACTTC.

The chain joins TRBV5-1 to TRBJ2-5; D is possibly TRBD1 (6 bases). The length of the CDR3 is 13 residues. Germline V gives CDR1 SGHRS, CDR2 YFSETQ. V shed 4 bases and J shed 6 bases, with 13 bases lying between them. For the CDR3, the DNA is TGCGCCAGCAGCGATACAGGGTTAAAGACCCAGTACTTC. It specifies CASSDTGLKTQYF.

This clone was seen a single time. The chain employs TRBV7-9 and TRBJ2-7; D may be TRBD2 (6 bases). This CDR3 spans 15 amino acids. V lost 5 bases, J lost 7 bases, and 21 bases lay in between. Germline V gene sequence: CDR1 SEHNR, CDR2 FQNEAQ (reference sequence). The CDR3 DNA follows: TGTGCCAGCAGCCGCTCGGGACTCCCTGGGGAGGAGCAGTACTTC. Residues: CASSRSGLPGEEQYF.

The V call is TRBV5-1, the J call TRBJ2-7; 7 bases fit TRBD1. The length of the CDR3 is 17 residues. V shed 1 base and J 1 base; nucleotides not matched to a gene: 11. Germline CDR1 SGHRS, CDR2 YFSETQ. The chain's CDR3 is CASSLTRQGVSSYEQYF. CDR3 in DNA: TGCGCCAGCAGCTTGACGCGACAGGGAGTAAGTTCCTACGAGCAGTACTTC.

V is TRBV7-8 and J is TRBJ2-6; D not resolved. In germline, CDR1 is SGHVS, CDR2 FQNEAQ. This CDR3 is 15 amino acids long. V lost 3 bases, J lost 1 base, and 7 bases lay in between. The CDR3 is CASSFPGSGANVLTF. CDR3 in DNA: TGTGCCAGCAGCTTCCCCGGTTCTGGGGCCAACGTCCTGACTTTC. Full variable domain (remainder filled in from reference TRBV7-8 and TRBJ2-6): GAGVSQSPRYKVAKRGQDVALRCDPISGHVSLFWYQQALGQGPEFLTYFQNEAQLDKSGLPSDRFFAERPEGSVSTLKIQRTQQEDSAVYLCASSFPGSGANVLTFGAGSRLTVL.